This T cell receptor (beta chain) is drawn from a study of cytomegalovirus exposure and HLA in healthy donors. Overall study findings and caveats: Most subjects' HLA-A and HLA-B alleles were reportedly predicted from TCR beta sequences. A later analysis found most CMV-associated TCR beta chains apparently HLA-restricted.

Donors showed nominal health when sampled, although they likely had unrecorded immune exposures. In the case of this clone: Its matching antigen is unknown.

PCR primers comprised 60 Vbeta and 13 Jbeta primers. Data came from immunoSEQ multiplex PCR; TCRdb stores just in-frame clones and leaves some out. The sample shows about 120,000 clones, approximately 80% of them seen only once. The sample comprised PBMCs. This TCR derives from a woman aged 40-49 years in good health and CMV-seropositive.

The CDR3 here is CASSLGQGNTGELFF. In DNA, the CDR3 is TGTGCCAGCAGCTTAGGACAGGGCAACACCGGGGAGCTGTTTTTT. This sequence joins TRBV7-9 and TRBJ2-2, with 7 bases identical to TRBD1. V dropped 1 base and J dropped 2; count of bases not matched to a gene: 1. The germline V gene encodes CDR1 SEHNR and CDR2 FQNEAQ (reference sequence). The length of the CDR3 is 15 residues.